The rows below give T cell receptor beta chains drawn from one sample of a study of cytomegalovirus exposure and HLA in healthy donors. Only in-frame clones appear in the TCRdb table, and some are missing; sequencing was by immunoSEQ multiplex PCR. The listing contains 80,000 to 95,000 clones. Sequencing used PBMCs. The receptors shown here come from a man aged 50 or older in good health and CMV-seropositive. CDR3s include the opening cysteine and the closing phenylalanine or tryptophan. D genes are given only for firm matches.

len: 14; j_gene: TRBJ1-6; d_gene: TRBD1; v_gene: TRBV7-2; CDR3nt: TGTGCCAGCAGCCTATCGGACAGGGTTTCACCCCTCCACTTT; CDR3aa: CASSLSDRVSPLHF
len: 14; j_gene: TRBJ2-3; d_gene: TRBD2; v_gene: TRBV25-1; CDR3nt: TGTGCCAGCAGTCTGGCGGGAGTGGCAGATACGCAGTATTTT; CDR3aa: CASSLAGVADTQYF
len: 14; j_gene: TRBJ2-7; d_gene: -; v_gene: TRBV11-3; CDR3nt: TGTGCCAGCAGCTTTCAAGGGAGTGTTCACGAGCAGTACTTC; CDR3aa: CASSFQGSVHEQYF
len: 15; j_gene: TRBJ1-4; d_gene: -; v_gene: TRBV9; CDR3nt: TGTGCCAGCAGCCCCGGGGGGGCAGGGCGTGAAAAACTGTTTTTT; CDR3aa: CASSPGGAGREKLFF
len: 14; j_gene: TRBJ1-2; d_gene: TRBD1; v_gene: TRBV6-4; CDR3nt: TGTGCCAGCAGTGACTCAGAGGGGGCGCATGGCTACACCTTC; CDR3aa: CASSDSEGAHGYTF
len: 16; j_gene: TRBJ1-1; d_gene: TRBD1; v_gene: TRBV7-9; CDR3nt: TGTGCCAGCAGCCCATGGGACAGGGAATTATCCGCTGAAGCTTTCTTT; CDR3aa: CASSPWDRELSAEAFF
len: 11; j_gene: TRBJ2-7; d_gene: -; v_gene: TRBV2; CDR3nt: TGTGCCTTACGAGGCTCCTACGAGCAGTACTTC; CDR3aa: CALRGSYEQYF
len: 13; j_gene: TRBJ2-3; d_gene: -; v_gene: TRBV7-2; CDR3nt: TGTGCCAGCAGCTTAGGCGGGAAGGATACGCAGTATTTT; CDR3aa: CASSLGGKDTQYF
len: 14; j_gene: TRBJ2-7; d_gene: TRBD1; v_gene: TRBV6-6; CDR3nt: TGTGCCAGCACTGGGACAGCCCCCTATGGAGAGCAGTACTTC; CDR3aa: CASTGTAPYGEQYF
len: 11; j_gene: TRBJ1-2; d_gene: -; v_gene: TRBV4-2; CDR3nt: TGTGCCAGCAGCCAAAAGCGTGGCTACACCTTC; CDR3aa: CASSQKRGYTF
len: 15; j_gene: TRBJ2-1; d_gene: TRBD2; v_gene: TRBV5-1; CDR3nt: TGCGCCACAACCCCTCTAGCGGGAGGGCCGCATGAGCAGTTCTTC; CDR3aa: CATTPLAGGPHEQFF
len: 14; j_gene: TRBJ2-5; d_gene: -; v_gene: TRBV9; CDR3nt: TGTGCCAGCAGCGAGGCGGGCGGCCAAGAGACCCAGTACTTC; CDR3aa: CASSEAGGQETQYF
len: 16; j_gene: TRBJ1-3; d_gene: -; v_gene: TRBV18; CDR3nt: TGTGCCAGCTCACCACCGGGGGGTACTATTGGAAACACCATATATTTT; CDR3aa: CASSPPGGTIGNTIYF
len: 15; j_gene: TRBJ2-5; d_gene: TRBD2; v_gene: TRBV7-9; CDR3nt: TGTGCCAGCAGCCAAAATCTAGCGGGAGGGGAGACCCAGTACTTC; CDR3aa: CASSQNLAGGETQYF
len: 15; j_gene: TRBJ2-5; d_gene: TRBD1; v_gene: TRBV15; CDR3nt: TGTGCCACCAGCAGAGCCAAAGGGGGCGATGAGACCCAGTACTTC; CDR3aa: CATSRAKGGDETQYF